This TCR beta chain was sequenced during a study of T-cell reconstitution after alpha-beta-depleted transplantation in children. Study outcomes and limitations: A year post-transplant, T-cell counts and diversity derived mostly from newly produced T cells. Several patients had high TCRbeta diversity at day 60; it came from surviving recipient T cells and thymic progenitors.

CDR1 and CDR2 from the germline V gene are SGHNT and YENEEA. This CDR3 is 13 amino acids long. The V and J ends lost 5 bases and 6 bases respectively, with 10 bases between them. At least ten counts were recorded for this clonotype. Its antigen remains unidentified. Preparation of the TCRbeta library was carried out with unique molecular identifiers. In TCRdb, the PCR reads were re-called with MiXCR into one record per CDR3 protein. Here the sample spans some 200,000 distinct CDR3 sequences, around 7.7% being singletons. This chain connects TRBV11-3 to TRBJ2-2; no firm D call. This material consisted of PBMCs, mostly from graft donor cells, taken 360 days after TCRalphabeta/CD19-depleted stem cell transplant. The sequence derives from a male patient aged 2-10 years who had a stem cell transplant for acute myeloid leukemia, so the T cells may come from the graft donor. CDR3 sequence: CASSPSRAGELFF. DNA of the CDR3: TGTGCCAGCAGCCCCTCCCGGGCCGGGGAGCTGTTTTTT.